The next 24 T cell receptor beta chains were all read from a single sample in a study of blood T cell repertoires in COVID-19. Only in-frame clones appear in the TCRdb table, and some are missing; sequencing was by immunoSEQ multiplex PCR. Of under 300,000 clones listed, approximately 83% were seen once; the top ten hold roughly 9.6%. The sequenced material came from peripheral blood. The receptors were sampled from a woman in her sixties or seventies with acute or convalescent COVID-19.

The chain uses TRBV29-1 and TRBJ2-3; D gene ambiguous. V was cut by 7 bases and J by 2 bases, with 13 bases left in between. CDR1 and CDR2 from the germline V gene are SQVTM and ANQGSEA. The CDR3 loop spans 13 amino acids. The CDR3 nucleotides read TGCAGCGCCGCCGACTTCTACACAGATACGCAGTATTTT. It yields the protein CSAADFYTDTQYF.

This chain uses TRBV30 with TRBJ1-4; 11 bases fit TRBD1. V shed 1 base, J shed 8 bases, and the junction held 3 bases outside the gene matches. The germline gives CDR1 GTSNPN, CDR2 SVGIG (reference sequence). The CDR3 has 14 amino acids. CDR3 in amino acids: CAWSGDRGSEKLFF. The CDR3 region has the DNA TGTGCCTGGAGTGGGGACAGGGGGAGCGAAAAACTGTTTTTT. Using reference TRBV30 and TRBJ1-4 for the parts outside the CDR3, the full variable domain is SQTIHQWPATLVQPVGSPLSLECTVEGTSNPNLYWYRQAAGRGLQLLFYSVGIGQISSEVPQNLSASRPQDRQFILSSKKLLLSDSGFYLCAWSGDRGSEKLFFGSGTQLSVL.

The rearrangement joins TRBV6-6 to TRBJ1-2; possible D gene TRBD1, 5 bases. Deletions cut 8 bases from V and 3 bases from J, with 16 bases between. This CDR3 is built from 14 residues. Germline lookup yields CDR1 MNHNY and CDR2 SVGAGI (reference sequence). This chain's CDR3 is CASGGGPFYYGYTF. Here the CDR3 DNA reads TGTGCCAGCGGCGGGGGACCGTTTTACTATGGCTACACCTTC.

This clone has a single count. The CDR3 DNA is TGTGCCAGCAGCTTAAGGGAGGGGATTCAAGCTTTCTTT. Protein sequence: CASSLREGIQAFF. The chain has TRBV7-3 and TRBJ1-1, with D perhaps matching TRBD1 (5 bases). The CDR3 is made up of 13 amino acids. Deletions cut 1 base from V and 9 bases from J, with 12 bases between. CDR1 is SGHTA and CDR2 is FQGTGA in the germline V gene.

The CDR3 DNA sequence: TGTGCCACCAGTGATTTCATTGCGACAGCTGTTCAGTATTTT. Encoded protein: CATSDFIATAVQYF. The chain has TRBV24-1 and TRBJ2-3, with a tentative D call TRBD1 (5 bases). With 1 base removed from V and 12 bases from J, the gap between germline ends came to 16 bases. The CDR3 length is 14 residues. Germline assignment: CDR1 KGHDR and CDR2 SFDVKD.

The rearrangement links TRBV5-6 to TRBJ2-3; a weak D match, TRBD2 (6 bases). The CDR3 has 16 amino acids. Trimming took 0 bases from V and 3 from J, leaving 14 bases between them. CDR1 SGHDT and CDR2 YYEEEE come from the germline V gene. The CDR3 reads CASSLVNSGGTDTQYF. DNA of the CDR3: TGTGCCAGCAGCTTGGTGAATAGCGGCGGTACAGATACGCAGTATTTT.

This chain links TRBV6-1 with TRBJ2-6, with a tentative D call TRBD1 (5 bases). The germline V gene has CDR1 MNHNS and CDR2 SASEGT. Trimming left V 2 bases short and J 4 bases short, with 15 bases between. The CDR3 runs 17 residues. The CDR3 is CASSERQGNPGANVLTF. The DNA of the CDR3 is TGTGCCAGCAGTGAACGGCAGGGCAACCCCGGGGCCAACGTCCTGACTTTC.

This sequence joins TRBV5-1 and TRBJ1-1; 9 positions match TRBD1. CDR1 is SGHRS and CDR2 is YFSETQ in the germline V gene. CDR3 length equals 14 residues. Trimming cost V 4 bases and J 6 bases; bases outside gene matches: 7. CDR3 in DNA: TGCGCCAGCAGCCCGGGACAGGGCTTTCCTGAAGCTTTCTTT. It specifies CASSPGQGFPEAFF.

The CDR3 DNA sequence: TGTGCCAGCAAGGACAACTCGGGCTATAGCAATCAGCCCCAGCATTTT. Residues: CASKDNSGYSNQPQHF. The chain has TRBV2 and TRBJ1-5, with D perhaps TRBD1 (5 bases). The V end was cut by 7 bases, the J end by 0 bases, with 16 bases between. Germline V gene sequence: CDR1 SNHLY, CDR2 FYNNEI. This CDR3 has 16 residues.

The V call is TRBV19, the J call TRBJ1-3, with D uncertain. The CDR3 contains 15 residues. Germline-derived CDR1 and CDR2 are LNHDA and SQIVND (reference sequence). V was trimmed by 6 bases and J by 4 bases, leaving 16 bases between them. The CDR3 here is CASRPPRASGNTIYF. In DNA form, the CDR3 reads TGTGCCAGTAGACCCCCGCGGGCATCGGGAAACACCATATATTTT.

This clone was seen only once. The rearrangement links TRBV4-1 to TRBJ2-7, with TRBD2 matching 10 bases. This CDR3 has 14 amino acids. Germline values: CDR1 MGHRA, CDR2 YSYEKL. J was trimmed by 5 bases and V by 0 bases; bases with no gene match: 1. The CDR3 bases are TGCGCCAGCAGCCAAGATAGCGGGGGGAACGAGCAGTACTTC. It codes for CASSQDSGGNEQYF.

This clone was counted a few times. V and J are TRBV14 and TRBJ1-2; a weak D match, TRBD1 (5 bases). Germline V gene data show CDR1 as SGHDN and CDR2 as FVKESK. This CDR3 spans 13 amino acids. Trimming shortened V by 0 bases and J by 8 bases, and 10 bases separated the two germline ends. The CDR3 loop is CASSQDRTFGYTF. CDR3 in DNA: TGTGCCAGCAGCCAAGATCGGACATTCGGCTACACCTTC.

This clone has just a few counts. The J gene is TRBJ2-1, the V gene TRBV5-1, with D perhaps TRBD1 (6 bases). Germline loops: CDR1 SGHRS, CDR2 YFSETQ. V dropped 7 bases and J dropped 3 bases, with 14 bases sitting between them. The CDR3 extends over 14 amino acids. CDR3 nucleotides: TGCGCCAGCTCCGCGGACAGCCGCTACAATGAGCAGTTCTTC. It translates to CASSADSRYNEQFF. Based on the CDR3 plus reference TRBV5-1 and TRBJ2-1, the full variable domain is KAGVTQTPRYLIKTRGQQVTLSCSPISGHRSVSWYQQTPGQGLQFLFEYFSETQRNKGNFPGRFSGRQFSNSRSEMNVSTLELGDSALYLCASSADSRYNEQFFGPGTRLTVL.

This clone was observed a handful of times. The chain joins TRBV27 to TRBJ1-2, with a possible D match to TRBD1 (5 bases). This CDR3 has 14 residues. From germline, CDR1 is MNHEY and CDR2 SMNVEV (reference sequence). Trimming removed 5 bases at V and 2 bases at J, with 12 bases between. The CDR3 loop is CASSTSDTNYGYTF. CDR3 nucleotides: TGTGCCAGCAGTACCTCGGACACGAACTATGGCTACACCTTC.

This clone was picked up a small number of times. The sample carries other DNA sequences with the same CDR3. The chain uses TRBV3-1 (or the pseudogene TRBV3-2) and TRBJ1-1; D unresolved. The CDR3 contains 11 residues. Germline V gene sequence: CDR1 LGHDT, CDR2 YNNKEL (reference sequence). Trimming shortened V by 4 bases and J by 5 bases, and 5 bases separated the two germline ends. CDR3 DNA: TGTGCCAGCAGCCGCGGAACTGAAGCTTTCTTT. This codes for CASSRGTEAFF.

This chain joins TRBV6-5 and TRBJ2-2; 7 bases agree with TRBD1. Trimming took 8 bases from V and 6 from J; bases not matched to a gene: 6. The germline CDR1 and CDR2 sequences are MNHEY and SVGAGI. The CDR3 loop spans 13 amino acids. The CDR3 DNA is TGTGCCAGCTCTGACAGGGCCCCCGGGGAGCTGTTTTTT. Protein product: CASSDRAPGELFF.

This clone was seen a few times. The CDR3 region has the DNA TGTGCCTGGCAATCCACCCAGGGGGGAGGACAGCCCCAGCATTTT. Protein product: CAWQSTQGGGQPQHF. This chain uses TRBV30 with TRBJ1-5; 7 bases agree with TRBD1. V gave up 5 bases and J gave up 7 bases; unmatched junction bases: 14. The CDR3 contains 15 residues. Looked up from germline, CDR1 is GTSNPN and CDR2 is SVGIG (reference sequence).

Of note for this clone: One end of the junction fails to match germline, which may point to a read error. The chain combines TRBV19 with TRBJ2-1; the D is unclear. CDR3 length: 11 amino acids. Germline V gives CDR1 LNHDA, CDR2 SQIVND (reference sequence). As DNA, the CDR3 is TGTACCAGTAGTATGCGCGATGAGCAGTTCTTC. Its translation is CTSSMRDEQFF. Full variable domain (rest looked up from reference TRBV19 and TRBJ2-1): DGGITQSPKYLFRKEGQNVTLSCEQNLNHDAMYWYRQDPGQGLRLIYYSQIVNDFQKGDIAEGYSVSREKKESFPLTVTSAQKNPTAFYLCTSSMRDEQFFGPGTRLTVL.

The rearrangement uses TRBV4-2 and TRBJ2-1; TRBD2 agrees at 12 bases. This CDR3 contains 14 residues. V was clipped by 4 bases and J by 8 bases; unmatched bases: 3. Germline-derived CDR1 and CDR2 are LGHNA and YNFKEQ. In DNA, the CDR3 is TGTGCCAGCAGCCCGACTAGCGGGGGAGATGAGCAGTTCTTC. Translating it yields CASSPTSGGDEQFF.

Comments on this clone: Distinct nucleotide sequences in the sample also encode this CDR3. CDR3 protein: CASSLDRGYGYTF. CDR3 nucleotides: TGTGCCAGCAGCTTGGACAGGGGCTATGGCTACACCTTC. This chain links TRBV7-8 with TRBJ1-2; 9 bases match TRBD1. The V gene end was trimmed by 3 bases and the J gene end by 4 bases; junction bases not matched to a gene: 0. Germline V gene lookup returns CDR1 SGHVS and CDR2 FQNEAQ. The CDR3 has 13 amino acids.

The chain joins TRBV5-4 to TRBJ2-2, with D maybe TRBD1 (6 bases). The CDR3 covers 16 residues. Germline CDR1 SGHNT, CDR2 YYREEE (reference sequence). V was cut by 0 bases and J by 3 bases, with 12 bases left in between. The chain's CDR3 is CASSLVPGADTGELFF. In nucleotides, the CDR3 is TGTGCCAGCAGCTTGGTCCCAGGGGCGGACACCGGGGAGCTGTTTTTT.

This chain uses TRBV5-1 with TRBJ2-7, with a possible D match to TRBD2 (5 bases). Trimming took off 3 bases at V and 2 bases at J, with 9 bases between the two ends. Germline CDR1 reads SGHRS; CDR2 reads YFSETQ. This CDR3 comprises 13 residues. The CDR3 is CASSWERTYEQYF. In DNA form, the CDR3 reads TGCGCCAGCAGCTGGGAGCGGACCTACGAGCAGTACTTC. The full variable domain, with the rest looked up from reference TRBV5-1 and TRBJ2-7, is KAGVTQTPRYLIKTRGQQVTLSCSPISGHRSVSWYQQTPGQGLQFLFEYFSETQRNKGNFPGRFSGRQFSNSRSEMNVSTLELGDSALYLCASSWERTYEQYFGPGTRLTVT.

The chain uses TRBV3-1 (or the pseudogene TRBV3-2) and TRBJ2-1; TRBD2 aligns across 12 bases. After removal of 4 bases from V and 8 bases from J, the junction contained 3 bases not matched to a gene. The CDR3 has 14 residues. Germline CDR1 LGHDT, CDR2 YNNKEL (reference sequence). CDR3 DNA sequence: TGTGCCAGCAGCCTCCTAGCGGGGGGGCATGAGCAGTTCTTC. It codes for CASSLLAGGHEQFF.

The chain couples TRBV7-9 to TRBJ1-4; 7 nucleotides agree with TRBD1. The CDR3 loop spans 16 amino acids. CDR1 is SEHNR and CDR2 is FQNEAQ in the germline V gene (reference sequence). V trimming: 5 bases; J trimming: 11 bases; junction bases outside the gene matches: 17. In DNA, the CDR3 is TGTGCCAGCAGCACGAAACTGGACAGGTTCAGCTATAAACTGTTTTTT. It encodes CASSTKLDRFSYKLFF.